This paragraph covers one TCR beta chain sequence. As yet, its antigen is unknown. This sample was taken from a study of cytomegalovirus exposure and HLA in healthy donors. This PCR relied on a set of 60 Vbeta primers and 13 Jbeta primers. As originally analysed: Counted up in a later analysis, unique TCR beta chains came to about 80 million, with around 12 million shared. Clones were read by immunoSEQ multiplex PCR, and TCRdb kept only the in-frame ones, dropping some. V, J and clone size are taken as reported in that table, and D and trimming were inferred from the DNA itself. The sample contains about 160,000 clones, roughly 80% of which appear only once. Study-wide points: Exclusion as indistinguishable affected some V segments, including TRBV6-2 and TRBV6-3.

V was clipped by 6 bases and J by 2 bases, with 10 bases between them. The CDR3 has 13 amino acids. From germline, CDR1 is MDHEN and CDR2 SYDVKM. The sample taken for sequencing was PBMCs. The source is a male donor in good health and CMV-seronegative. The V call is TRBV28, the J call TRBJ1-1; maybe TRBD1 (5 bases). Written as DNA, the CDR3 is TGTGCCAGCAGAACAGGTGGTAACACTGAAGCTTTCTTT. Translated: CASRTGGNTEAFF.